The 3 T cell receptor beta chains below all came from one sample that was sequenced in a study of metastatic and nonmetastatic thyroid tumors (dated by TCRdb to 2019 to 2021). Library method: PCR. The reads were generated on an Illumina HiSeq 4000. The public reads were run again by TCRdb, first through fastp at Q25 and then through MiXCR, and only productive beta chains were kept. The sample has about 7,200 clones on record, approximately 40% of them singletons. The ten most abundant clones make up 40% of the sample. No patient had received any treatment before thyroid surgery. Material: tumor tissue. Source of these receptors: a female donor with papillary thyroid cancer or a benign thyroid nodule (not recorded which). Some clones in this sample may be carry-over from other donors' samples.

DNA for the CDR3: TGCAGTGCTAGAGATTGGAGGAGAGAAACTGAAGCTTTCTTT. This gives the protein CSARDWRRETEAFF. This sequence joins TRBV20-1 and TRBJ1-1; D is ambiguous. The CDR3 spans 14 residues. The germline V gene encodes CDR1 DFQATT and CDR2 SNEGSKA (reference sequence). V lost 0 bases and J 5 bases, leaving 13 bases between the germline ends.

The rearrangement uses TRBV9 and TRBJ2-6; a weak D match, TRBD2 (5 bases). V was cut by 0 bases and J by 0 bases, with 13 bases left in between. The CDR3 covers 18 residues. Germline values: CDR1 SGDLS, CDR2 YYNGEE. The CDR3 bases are TGTGCCAGCAGCGTAGAAGGGTGGGAGAGCTCTGGGGCCAACGTCCTGACTTTC. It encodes CASSVEGWESSGANVLTF.

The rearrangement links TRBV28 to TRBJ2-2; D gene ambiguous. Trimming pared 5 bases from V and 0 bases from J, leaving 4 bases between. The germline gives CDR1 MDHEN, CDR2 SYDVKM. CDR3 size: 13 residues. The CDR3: CASSTANTGELFF. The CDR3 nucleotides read TGTGCCAGCAGTACAGCGAACACCGGGGAGCTGTTTTTT. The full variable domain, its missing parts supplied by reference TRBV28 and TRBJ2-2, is DVKVTQSSRYLVKRTGEKVFLECVQDMDHENMFWYRQDPGLGLRLIYFSYDVKMKEKGDIPEGYSVSREKKERFSLILESASTNQTSMYLCASSTANTGELFFGEGSRLTVL.